This note documents a single TCR beta chain sequence. Its target is not known. V gave up 3 bases and J gave up 4 bases; unmatched junction bases: 8. CDR1 is MNHEY and CDR2 is SMNVEV in the germline V gene (reference sequence). The CDR3 sequence is 16 residues long. Sequencing used immunoSEQ multiplex PCR; TCRdb keeps in-frame clones, though not all of them. The sample contains 10,000 to 15,000 clones, 85% to 90% of which appear only once. The data are from a study of T cell clonotyping in hematopoietic cell transplantation. Whole-study findings and limits: No sorting was done, leaving CD4 and CD8 contributions mixed.

The clonotype was recovered from a human donor who either received an allogeneic hematopoietic cell transplant for a myeloid malignancy or was a related donor (not recorded which). Some clones in this sample may be carry-over from other donors' samples. The sequencing input was peripheral blood mononuclear cells. The V and J genes are TRBV27 and TRBJ2-5; 10 bases align to TRBD1. The CDR3 sequence is CASSFSRQGAGETQYF. The CDR3 DNA reads as TGTGCCAGCAGTTTCTCTCGACAGGGGGCTGGAGAGACCCAGTACTTC.